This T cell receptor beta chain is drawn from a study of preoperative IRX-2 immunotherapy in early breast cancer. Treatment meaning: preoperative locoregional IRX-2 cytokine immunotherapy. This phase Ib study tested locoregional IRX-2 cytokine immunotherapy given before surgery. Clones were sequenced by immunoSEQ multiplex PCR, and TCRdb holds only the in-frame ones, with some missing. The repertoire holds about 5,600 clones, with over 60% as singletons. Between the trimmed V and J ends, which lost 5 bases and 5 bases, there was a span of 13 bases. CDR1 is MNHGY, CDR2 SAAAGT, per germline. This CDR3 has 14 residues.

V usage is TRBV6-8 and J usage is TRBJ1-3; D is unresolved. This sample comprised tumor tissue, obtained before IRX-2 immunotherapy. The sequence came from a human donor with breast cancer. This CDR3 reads CASSILGYRNTIYF. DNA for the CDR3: TGTGCCAGCAGTATATTGGGTTACAGAAACACCATATATTTT.